This TCR beta chain was captured in a study of blood T cells in healthy people across ages. On this clonotype: Its antigen remains unidentified.

The study, taken as a whole, reports: Significant beta diversity loss was already apparent by age about 39, declining roughly linearly.

Sample-barcoded 5' priming and a J-beta primer mix drove a second PCR of about 6 to 12 cycles. From the 5' RACE reads, TCRdb called clonotypes with MiXCR, one entry per CDR3 protein. This sample has over 700,000 distinct CDR3 sequences, with approximately 53% found just once. The authors drew about 10 milliliters of peripheral blood from each donor. Germline CDR1 and CDR2: LGHNA and YNFKEQ. After removal of 0 bases from V and 0 bases from J, the junction contained 7 bases not matched to a gene. CDR3 size: 18 residues. The clonotype comes from a man of 80 years or more in good health. Sequenced input: blood. The chain recombines TRBV4-2 with TRBJ2-3, with 9 bases fitting TRBD1. The CDR3 sequence is CASSQEGWDRASTDTQYF. Written as DNA, the CDR3 is TGTGCCAGCAGCCAAGAAGGGTGGGACAGGGCCAGCACAGATACGCAGTATTTT.